This T cell receptor beta chain was recorded in a study of blood T cell repertoires in COVID-19. From germline, CDR1 is SGHTA and CDR2 FQGTGA. The V segment lost 5 bases and the J segment 4 bases; nucleotides outside the gene matches: 3. CDR3 length: 14 residues. The data were produced by immunoSEQ multiplex PCR, yet TCRdb's version contains in-frame clones alone and is incomplete. The sample carries approximately 250,000 clones, under 90% recorded once. V gene TRBV7-3 combines with J gene TRBJ2-3; 10 bases map to TRBD2. The sample was PBMCs or T cells enriched from blood (not recorded which). This TCR was sampled from a man under 40 with acute COVID-19. The CDR3 nucleotides are TGTGCCAGCAGCCCTAGCGGGAGTTCAGATACGCAGTATTTT. Protein product: CASSPSGSSDTQYF.